These T cell receptor beta chains were read from a single sample in a study of shared clonotypes between healthy human individuals. TCRdb's copy holds only in-frame clones and misses some; the assay was immunoSEQ multiplex PCR. The table lists about 2.4 million clones, over 85% of them singletons, with approximately 0.35% in the top ten. Sequencing was carried out using naive CD4+ T cells from PBMCs. These receptors came from a man younger than 35 in good health. Some clones in this sample may be carry-over from other donors' samples. CDR3s include the opening cysteine and the closing phenylalanine or tryptophan. The D gene is left open where the match is weak. Expanded clones get a size class; other rows say once, few or many, or leave the size out.

TRBV29-1	TRBJ1-1	.	.	TGCAGCGTTGCCCCACTGTTACTTAACACTGAAGCTTTCTTT	CSVAPLLLNTEAFF
TRBV20-1	TRBJ2-1	TRBD1	.	TGCAGTGCAAAGAGACGGGACAGCCCGTTCTTC	CSAKRRDSPFF
TRBV5-1	TRBJ2-7	TRBD1	few	TGCGCCAGCAGCCAGGACAGGGGAACCTACGAGCAGTACTTC	CASSQDRGTYEQYF
TRBV7-2	TRBJ1-4	.	.	TGTGCCAGCAGCTTATGGGGTCGGGAAAAACTGTTTTTT	CASSLWGREKLFF
TRBV18	TRBJ2-5	TRBD1	.	TGTGCCAGCTCCCGTGGACAGGGGGCAGGGGAGACCCAGTACTTC	CASSRGQGAGETQYF
TRBV11-2	TRBJ2-7	.	.	TGTGCCAGCAGCCCCTCCCGGCACCAGCCCCTCTACGAGCAGTACTTC	CASSPSRHQPLYEQYF
TRBV6-1	TRBJ1-2	.	.	TGTGCCAGCAGTGAATGGGACACCCTAAACTATGGCTACACCTTC	CASSEWDTLNYGYTF
TRBV7-3	TRBJ2-3	.	once	TGTGCCAGCAGCTTAGGCCACACAGATACGCAGTATTTT	CASSLGHTDTQYF
TRBV5-6	TRBJ1-2	.	.	TGTGCCAGCAGCCCTCCCATTTCGGTCTTCAACTATGGCTACACCTTC	CASSPPISVFNYGYTF
TRBV7-2	TRBJ1-5	.	few	TGTGCCAGCAGAAGAGGATGGGGTGTGGGAAATCAGCCCCAGCATTTT	CASRRGWGVGNQPQHF
TRBV19	TRBJ1-5	.	.	TGTGCCAGTAGTTACAGGAATGGCAATCAGCCCCAGCATTTT	CASSYRNGNQPQHF
TRBV5-1	TRBJ2-3	.	.	TGCGCCACTACGGACCTCCCCGGGCTCACAGATACGCAGTATTTT	CATTDLPGLTDTQYF
TRBV11-2	TRBJ2-1	.	.	TGTGCCAGCAGCTTAGATCCGGGGAACAATGAGCAGTTCTTC	CASSLDPGNNEQFF
TRBV20-1	TRBJ1-2	TRBD1	.	TGCAGTGCCCCGGGACAGCACTACACCTTC	CSAPGQHYTF
TRBV28	TRBJ2-7	.	.	TGTGCCAGCAGGACAGGAGTTTCCTACGAGCAGTACTTC	CASRTGVSYEQYF
TRBV6-1	TRBJ1-5	TRBD1	once	TGTGCCAGCAGTGGGGGGACAGGGGGCAATCAGCCCCAGCATTTT	CASSGGTGGNQPQHF
TRBV5-4	TRBJ2-4	.	once	TGTGCCAGCAGCCTGGGACGACCCGGATACATTCAGTACTTC	CASSLGRPGYIQYF
TRBV7-2	TRBJ1-5	.	.	TGTGCCAGCAGCTTAGGTGTTCAGCCCCAGCATTTT	CASSLGVQPQHF
TRBV5-1	TRBJ2-4	.	.	TGCGCCAGCAGCTCGGACAGCCTAGCCAAAAACATTCAGTACTTC	CASSSDSLAKNIQYF
TRBV18	TRBJ2-5	TRBD2	.	TGTGCCAGCTCACCAGGGACTAGCGAGGCACGGGACTTC	CASSPGTSEARDF
TRBV7-6	TRBJ1-1	.	.	TGTGCCAGCAGCTTAGAAAAGGGCCGCATGAACACTGAAGCTTTCTTT	CASSLEKGRMNTEAFF
TRBV18	TRBJ2-7	.	.	TGTGCCAGCTCACCACTGGGGCCCTACGAGCAGTACTTC	CASSPLGPYEQYF
TRBV6-5	TRBJ1-1	.	.	TGTGCCAGCCACAAAACAGGGATTGAAGCTTTCTTT	CASHKTGIEAFF
TRBV5-1	TRBJ2-1	TRBD2	.	TGCGCCAGCAGCTTTACGACTAGCGGCCCGCGAGAGCAGTTCTTC	CASSFTTSGPREQFF
TRBV5-6	TRBJ2-1	TRBD2	.	TGTGCCAGCAGCTTGGCGACTAGCGGGAGGAATGAGCAGTTCTTC	CASSLATSGRNEQFF